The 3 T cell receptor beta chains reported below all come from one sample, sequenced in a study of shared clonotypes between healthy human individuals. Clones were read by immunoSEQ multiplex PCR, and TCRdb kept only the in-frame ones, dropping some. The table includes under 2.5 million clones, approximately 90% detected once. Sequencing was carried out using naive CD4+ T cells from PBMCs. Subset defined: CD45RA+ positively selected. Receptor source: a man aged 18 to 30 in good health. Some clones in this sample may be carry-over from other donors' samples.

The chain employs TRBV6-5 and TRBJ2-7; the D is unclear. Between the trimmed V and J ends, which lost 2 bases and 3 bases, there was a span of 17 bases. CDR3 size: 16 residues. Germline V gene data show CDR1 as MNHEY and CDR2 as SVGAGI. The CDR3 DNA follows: TGTGCCAGCAGTTACGCATACACCACTGGGAACTACGAGCAGTACTTC. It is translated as CASSYAYTTGNYEQYF.

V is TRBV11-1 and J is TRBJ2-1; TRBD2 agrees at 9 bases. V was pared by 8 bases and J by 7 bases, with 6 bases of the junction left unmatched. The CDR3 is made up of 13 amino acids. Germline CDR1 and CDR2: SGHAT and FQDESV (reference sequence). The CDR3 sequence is CASRLAGGNEQFF. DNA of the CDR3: TGTGCCAGCCGTCTCGCGGGGGGGAATGAGCAGTTCTTC.

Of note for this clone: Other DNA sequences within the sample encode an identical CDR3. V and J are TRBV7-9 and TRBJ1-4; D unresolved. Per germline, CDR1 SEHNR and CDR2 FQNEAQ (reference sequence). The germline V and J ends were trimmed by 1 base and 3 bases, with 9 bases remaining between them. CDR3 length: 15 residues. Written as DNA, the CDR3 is TGTGCCAGCAGCTTAGGTGCAGGCTCTAATGAAAAACTGTTTTTT. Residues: CASSLGAGSNEKLFF.